This record covers a single T cell receptor (beta chain). Its antigen is still unknown. The sample is drawn from a study of cytomegalovirus exposure and HLA in healthy donors. Produced via immunoSEQ multiplex PCR; TCRdb's table is partial and in-frame only. The table records around 300,000 clones, approximately 88% of them present only once. This CDR3 contains 14 residues. Germline V gives CDR1 MNHEY, CDR2 SMNVEV (reference sequence). V gave up 5 bases and J gave up 3 bases, with 13 bases separating them. Study-wide findings and caveats: Rare sequences made up most TCRs, while some public TCRs were found in many donors. According to the study, about 180 TCR beta chains were cytomegalovirus-associated. Reportedly, cytomegalovirus status was diagnosed with high sensitivity and specificity. The finding came from a later analysis; first-cohort TCR clusters tended to co-occur in the roughly 120 validation repertoires.

Sequencing was carried out using PBMCs. The chain combines TRBV27 with TRBJ1-1; TRBD1 might be the D (6 bases). This sequence was found in a woman younger than 35 in good health and CMV-seronegative. The CDR3 region is CASSDSPGDTEAFF. CDR3 nucleotides: TGTGCCAGCAGTGACTCCCCAGGGGACACTGAAGCTTTCTTT.